The sequence of this T cell receptor beta chain was determined in a study of CD8 T cells in cerebrospinal fluid in Alzheimer's disease. Study-wide background: Two single-cell methods, plate-based nested PCR and droplet-based sequencing, assessed CSF clonal expansion.

This clonotype is called medium-sized based on its frequency. What it binds is not known. Broader study findings: Versus healthy subjects, Alzheimer's patients more often had clones of at least 3%. Patients with mild cognitive impairment or Alzheimer's disease had a larger top CSF clone percentage than controls.

TCRdb re-analyzed the 10x single-cell sequencing reads; it lists each CDR3 protein once, without DNA. The sample holds fewer than 2,000 distinct CDR3 sequences. All participants were free of acute infectious disease and in good physical condition. The CDR3 consists of 15 residues. Germline lookup yields CDR1 PRHDT and CDR2 FYEKMQ (reference sequence). V is TRBV13 and J is TRBJ1-1; TCRdb calls TRBD1, which cannot be checked without DNA. Sequencing input: cerebrospinal fluid. The receptor was derived from a human donor in good health. The CDR3 sequence is CASSLTDRLNTEAFF.